The next 2 T cell receptor beta chains were all read from a single sample in a study of T-cell reconstitution after alpha-beta-depleted transplantation in children (dated by TCRdb to the mid-2010s). Library method: PCR. Instrument used: Illumina HiSeq 2500. To normalize quantification of the TCRbeta repertoire, the TCR libraries were built with molecular barcoding that relied on unique molecular identifiers. TCRdb took the public reads, trimmed them with fastp at Q25, ran MiXCR for clone calling and kept in-frame beta chains. Duplicate CDR3 protein sequences are folded into a single record with the most common DNA and genes. For this sample the table gives hundreds of thousands of distinct CDR3 sequences, of which approximately 14% were detected only once. The ten biggest clones cover 0.75% to 0.85% of the sample. This specimen's treatment or condition label, per the study, means: allogeneic hematopoietic cell transplantation with graft depleted of TCRalphabeta T cells and CD19 B cells.

Source: PBMCs, taken before TCRalphabeta/CD19-depleted stem cell transplant. These receptors were obtained from a girl between 2 and 10 years old with congenital amegakaryocytic thrombocytopenia, due to receive a stem cell transplant.

There are a few counts of this clonotype. This sequence joins TRBV9 and TRBJ2-2, with TRBD2 matching over 11 bases. This CDR3 has 16 amino acids. Germline V lookup: CDR1 SGDLS, CDR2 YYNGEE. The junction had 9 bases not matched to a gene; V was cut back by 4 bases and J by 7 bases. The CDR3 loop is CASSISGRALNGELFF. The CDR3 coding sequence is TGTGCCAGCAGCATTAGCGGGAGGGCTCTAAACGGGGAGCTGTTTTTT. Based on the CDR3 plus reference TRBV9 and TRBJ2-2, the full variable domain is DSGVTQTPKHLITATGQRVTLRCSPRSGDLSVYWYQQSLDQGLQFLIQYYNGEERAKGNILERFSAQQFPDLHSELNLSSLELGDSALYFCASSISGRALNGELFFGEGSRLTVL.

A word on this clonotype: With a much larger clone just one base away, this may be a read error. V gene TRBV20-1 combines with J gene TRBJ2-5; TRBD1 matches at 7 bases. V gave up 2 bases and J gave up 5 bases; unmatched junction bases: 11. The CDR3 is 15 amino acids. Germline V lookup: CDR1 DFQATT, CDR2 SNEGSKA (reference sequence). The CDR3 coding sequence is TGCAGTGCTAGATCGCTGGACAGGAGCTGGGAGACCCAGTACTTC. It is translated as CSARSLDRSWETQYF.